This T cell receptor (beta chain) is from a study of blood T cell repertoires in COVID-19. In the case of this clone: Different DNA sequences within this sample yield the same CDR3.

Original analysis: Scientists estimated how many nucleated cells there were by amplifying reference gene primers. Sequenced by immunoSEQ multiplex PCR; TCRdb stores in-frame clones only, minus some. V, J and clone size are taken as reported in that table, and D and trimming were inferred from the DNA itself. The sample has about 240,000 clones, 88% seen once. V lost 2 bases, J lost 5 bases, and 2 bases stayed unmatched. Germline V lookup: CDR1 KGHSH, CDR2 LQKENI. The CDR3 loop spans 13 amino acids. This TCR came from a woman aged 40 to 50 who had recovered from COVID-19. The specimen was peripheral blood. The gene calls are TRBV18 and TRBJ1-2, with 7 bases matching TRBD1. CDR3 bases: TGTGCCAGCTCACCAGACAGGGAATATGGCTACACCTTC. This sequence encodes CASSPDREYGYTF.